This T cell receptor beta chain is from a study of monozygotic twins with inflammatory bowel disease (dated by TCRdb to about 2019). For context, the study as a whole: A total of about 28 monozygotic twin pairs were included in the full study, comprising nine German pairs (four IBD-concordant, five IBD-discordant) and 19 IBD-discordant Danish pairs. The search for disease-associated traits relied mainly on comparing IBD patients with their genetically identical healthy co-twins within discordant pairs. Each individual had, on average, about 151 000 unique TCRalpha sequences and 181 000 unique TCRbeta sequences available for analysis. General findings and caveats noted by the study authors: IBD patients had lower TCRbeta repertoire diversity, measured by the inverse Simpson index, than their healthy co-twins. IBD patients shared fewer clonotypes with other individuals than healthy twins did, most markedly in patients showing signs of disease activity. Differing immunosuppressive treatments among patients may have added background noise and inter-individual variability to the repertoires. The results gave no support for a single strong signal or clonotype linked to IBD. Concordant and discordant twins showed no difference in repertoire similarity, possibly because of limited statistical power. The analysis was unable to tell apart different T cell subtypes.

The protocol used for the library was 5' RACE. Preparation of each TCR library used 3,000 to 3,500 ng of total RNA. For each sample, cDNA synthesis with SMARTScribe reverse transcriptase was split into eight separate reactions. During cDNA synthesis, unique molecular identifiers containing a 6-nucleotide sample barcode were introduced by template switching. TCRalpha and TCRbeta cDNA was amplified in two nested PCRs of roughly 17 and 9 cycles, and bead purification was carried out after each PCR. Before amplification, cDNA was treated with uracil DNA-glycosylase and purified using the QIAquick PCR purification kit. The second PCR added Illumina TruSeq-compatible adapters along with sample-specific barcodes. TapeStation and Qubit were used to check library quality and concentration, and approximately 5.4 ng of each library was pooled. Sequencing of the pooled libraries was done on an Illumina HiSeq2500 single-index Rapid Run using custom sequencing primers and 2 x 100 bp reads. The original methods were these. UMI-based consensus assembly with MiGEC version 1.2.6 was used to correct PCR and sequencing errors. MiXCR version 2.1.1 handled V(D)J alignment, clonotype assembly and CDR3 extraction. Normalisation of gene usage, clonotype sharing and MAIT/NKT TCR abundance was achieved by analysing the top 1000, 10 000 and 20 000 clonotypes per sample. After downsampling to 27 000 UMIs, diversity was calculated as the inverse Simpson index using the vegan R package. Paired Mann-Whitney U tests were applied to discordant twin pairs, with Benjamini-Hochberg correction for multiple testing. TCRdb reanalyzed the reads, keeping one entry per CDR3 protein sequence and omitting DNA. These V and J calls rely on TCRdb rather than the paper's analysis. The table for this sample shows around 380,000 distinct CDR3 sequences. The ten largest clones take up under 3% of the sample.

Its CDR3 holds 15 amino acids, cysteine through phenylalanine. No DNA sequence was recorded. For CDR1 and CDR2, the germline V gene lists SGHVS and FNYEAQ. Worth noting for this clonotype: Its antigen target is currently unknown.

A roughly 2.6 ml peripheral blood sample was drawn into PAXgene tubes per donor and stored at -80°C. Total RNA was isolated from whole blood with the PAXgene blood miRNA kit on an automated QIAcube, without T cell sorting. Peripheral blood from monozygotic twin pairs who were concordant or discordant for inflammatory bowel disease underwent deep TCRalpha and TCRbeta repertoire profiling using unique molecular barcoding. Smoking habits were recorded for all twin pairs, with individuals classified as current, former or never smokers. The clonotype originates from a human donor with ulcerative colitis or Crohn's disease, or a healthy co-twin of an affected twin (not recorded which). Sequenced: blood. The sequence joins TRBV7-6 to TRBJ2-7; the TCRdb D gene call, TRBD1, has no DNA to confirm it. This receptor carries the CDR3 CASSPTQGKSYEQYF.